These 3 T cell receptor beta chains were sequenced from one sample in a study of OX40 agonist ivuxolimab in advanced cancers. The repertoire was sequenced with immunoSEQ multiplex PCR; TCRdb's copy has only in-frame clones and lacks some. The sample includes around 68,000 clones, 75% to 95% of them seen just once. The input for sequencing was CD4+ or CD8+ T cells sorted from blood, taken in a trial of the OX40 agonist ivuxolimab. The receptor set was obtained from an adult with an advanced solid tumor such as melanoma, head and neck, liver or kidney cancer.

The chain couples TRBV5-1 to TRBJ2-7, with 12 bases lining up with TRBD2. Germline lookup yields CDR1 SGHRS and CDR2 YFSETQ. The CDR3 contains 15 residues. Germline trimming cut 4 bases from V and 1 base from J; bases unmatched to any gene: 3. This chain's CDR3 is CASSTGLAGSYEQYF. The CDR3 DNA follows: TGCGCCAGCAGCACCGGACTAGCGGGGTCCTACGAGCAGTACTTC.

The chain recombines TRBV2 with TRBJ1-5; the D is unclear. The CDR3 runs to 15 residues. The germline CDR1 and CDR2 sequences are SNHLY and FYNNEI. Between the trimmed V and J ends, which lost 4 bases and 2 bases, there was a span of 12 bases. The CDR3 coding sequence is TGTGCCAGCAGTGCTCAGGACTGGGGCAATCAGCCCCAGCATTTT. Protein sequence: CASSAQDWGNQPQHF.

The V and J genes are TRBV30 and TRBJ2-5; 8 positions match TRBD2. Per the germline V gene, CDR1 is GTSNPN and CDR2 is SVGIG (reference sequence). CDR3 length: 16 residues. V gave up 0 bases and J gave up 5 bases; unmatched junction bases: 11. Here the CDR3 DNA reads TGTGCCTGGAGTGTCTTTCCGGGAGGGCCTATGGAGACCCAGTACTTC. This translates into CAWSVFPGGPMETQYF.